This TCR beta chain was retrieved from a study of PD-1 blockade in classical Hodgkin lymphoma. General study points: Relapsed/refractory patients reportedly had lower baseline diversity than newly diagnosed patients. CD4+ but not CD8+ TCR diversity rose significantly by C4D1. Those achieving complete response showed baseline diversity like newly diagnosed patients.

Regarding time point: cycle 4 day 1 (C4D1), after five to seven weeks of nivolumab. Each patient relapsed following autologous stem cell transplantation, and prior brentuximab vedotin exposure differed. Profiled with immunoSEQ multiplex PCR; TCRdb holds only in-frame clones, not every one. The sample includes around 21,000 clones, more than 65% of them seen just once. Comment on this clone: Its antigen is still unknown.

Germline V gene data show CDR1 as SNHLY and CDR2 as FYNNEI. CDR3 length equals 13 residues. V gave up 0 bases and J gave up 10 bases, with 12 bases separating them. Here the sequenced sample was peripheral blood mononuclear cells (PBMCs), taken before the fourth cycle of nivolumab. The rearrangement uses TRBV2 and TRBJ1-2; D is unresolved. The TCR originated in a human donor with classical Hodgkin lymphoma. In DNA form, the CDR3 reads TGTGCCAGCAGTGAAGCGGCCGGGGTTCCCTACACCTTC. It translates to CASSEAAGVPYTF.